Listed here are 29 T cell receptor beta chains from one sample, sequenced in a study of blood T cell repertoires in COVID-19. Only in-frame clones appear in the TCRdb table, and some are missing; sequencing was by immunoSEQ multiplex PCR. The sample has 200,000 to 250,000 clones, around 81% seen once. The sequenced sample consisted of PBMCs or T cells enriched from blood (not recorded which). The receptors here all came from a woman in her forties or fifties with acute COVID-19.

V gene TRBV4-1 combines with J gene TRBJ2-5; a possible D gene is TRBD1 (5 bases). V shed 5 bases and J shed 2 bases, with 12 bases lying between them. CDR3 length: 14 residues. The germline V gene has CDR1 MGHRA and CDR2 YSYEKL. CDR3 sequence: CASSTIDSQETQYF. The CDR3 DNA reads as TGCGCCAGCAGCACTATAGACAGTCAAGAGACCCAGTACTTC.

This CDR3 reads CASRPGQGDRGYTF. The DNA for the CDR3 is TGTGCCAGCAGACCGGGACAGGGGGATCGTGGCTACACCTTC. The chain joins TRBV2 to TRBJ1-2; 11 nucleotides match TRBD1. V lost 6 bases to trimming and J lost 7 bases; unmatched junction nucleotides: 7. CDR1 is SNHLY and CDR2 is FYNNEI in the germline V gene. The CDR3 is 14 residues long.

The chain uses TRBV20-1 and TRBJ2-7; D gene ambiguous. V lost 3 bases to trimming and J lost 3 bases, with 6 bases between them. This CDR3 contains 11 residues. Germline assignment: CDR1 DFQATT and CDR2 SNEGSKA (reference sequence). This CDR3 is CSARADYEQYF. In DNA, the CDR3 is TGCAGTGCTAGGGCAGACTACGAGCAGTACTTC.

The rearrangement joins TRBV5-1 to TRBJ2-1, with no clear D. Trimming pared 4 bases from V and 9 bases from J, leaving 11 bases between. Germline assignment: CDR1 SGHRS and CDR2 YFSETQ. The CDR3 is 12 amino acids. Here the CDR3 reads CASSLLATEQFF. CDR3 DNA: TGCGCCAGCAGCCTCCTCGCTACTGAGCAGTTCTTC.

The rearrangement uses TRBV28 and TRBJ2-5; perhaps TRBD2 as D (6 bases). The V end was cut by 0 bases, the J end by 2 bases, with 10 bases between. Germline CDR1 and CDR2: MDHEN and SYDVKM. The CDR3 has 15 residues. CDR3 DNA: TGTGCCAGCAGTTTATGGTCCGCGGGACAAGAGACCCAGTACTTC. Translating it yields CASSLWSAGQETQYF.

The rearrangement links TRBV6-5 to TRBJ2-7, with a tentative D call TRBD1 (8 bases). This CDR3 has 14 residues. V lost 6 bases and J 3 bases, leaving 15 bases between the germline ends. Per the germline V gene, CDR1 is MNHEY and CDR2 is SVGAGI. CDR3 coding DNA: TGTGCCAGCAGGCGGGGGACAGGAGGCTACGAGCAGTACTTC. As protein: CASRRGTGGYEQYF.

The chain recombines TRBV14 with TRBJ2-3; D is possibly TRBD2 (6 bases). CDR1 and CDR2 from the germline V gene are SGHDN and FVKESK. The CDR3 spans 18 residues. V was cut by 1 base and J by 0 bases, with 17 bases left in between. The CDR3 reads CASSQAGRTQRSTDTQYF. The CDR3 region has the DNA TGTGCCAGCAGCCAAGCGGGGAGGACTCAACGTAGCACAGATACGCAGTATTTT.

The J gene is TRBJ1-6, the V gene TRBV6-5; 7 nucleotides line up with TRBD1. CDR3 length: 15 residues. With V trimmed by 0 bases and J by 10 bases, 6 bases remained unmatched. Germline V gives CDR1 MNHEY, CDR2 SVGAGI. The CDR3 protein is CASSYSQGGDSPLHF. The DNA for the CDR3 is TGTGCCAGCAGTTACTCGCAAGGGGGCGACTCACCCCTCCACTTT.

This clone has more than one count but fewer than ten. This chain connects TRBV5-4 to TRBJ1-2; the D gene is possibly TRBD1 (6 bases). The CDR3 totals 17 residues. Germline V gene sequence: CDR1 SGHNT, CDR2 YYREEE (reference sequence). V dropped 4 bases and J dropped 0 bases, with 19 bases sitting between them. For the CDR3, the DNA is TGTGCCAGCAGCCCTGGCGGCGGGGAGGGGGCTAACTATGGCTACACCTTC. Its translation: CASSPGGGEGANYGYTF.

The gene calls are TRBV28 and TRBJ1-4, with unresolved D. This CDR3 region has 12 residues. The germline V gene has CDR1 MDHEN and CDR2 SYDVKM. Trimming shortened V by 5 bases and J by 7 bases, and 8 bases separated the two germline ends. In nucleotides, the CDR3 is TGTGCCAGCAGTACTCCGGTTGAAAAACTGTTTTTT. This translates into CASSTPVEKLFF.

The chain is built from TRBV30 and TRBJ1-3; tentatively, D is TRBD1 (5 bases). The CDR3 sequence is 14 residues long. Germline lookup yields CDR1 GTSNPN and CDR2 SVGIG (reference sequence). V gave up 2 bases and J gave up 7 bases, with 15 bases separating them. In DNA form, the CDR3 reads TGTGCCTGGAGTTTGGAGCTCTCAGGGAACACCATATATTTT. Its translation is CAWSLELSGNTIYF.

This clone came up a few times. The chain carries TRBV4-2 and TRBJ2-1, with D unresolved. Germline assignment: CDR1 LGHNA and CDR2 YNFKEQ. V lost 1 base and J 0 bases, leaving 7 bases between the germline ends. The CDR3 extends over 15 amino acids. CDR3 in amino acids: CASSQVGVSYNEQFF. CDR3 DNA sequence: TGTGCCAGCAGCCAAGTAGGAGTCTCCTACAATGAGCAGTTCTTC.

This chain joins TRBV10-1 and TRBJ1-2; no clear D gene. Germline V gene sequence: CDR1 WNHNN, CDR2 SYGVQD (reference sequence). CDR3 length equals 19 residues. Trimming stripped 4 bases from V and 3 bases from J, with 27 bases between. CDR3 DNA: TGCGCCAGCAGTGCGATTCCCCCCCCGGGATTGAAGTTGGACTATGGCTACACCTTC. It encodes CASSAIPPPGLKLDYGYTF.

The chain couples TRBV11-1 to TRBJ2-7; TRBD1 matches at 8 bases. Germline CDR1 and CDR2: SGHAT and FQDESV (reference sequence). After removal of 6 bases from V and 2 bases from J, the junction contained 6 bases not matched to a gene. This CDR3 contains 14 residues. The DNA of the CDR3 is TGTGCCAGCAGACCCGGACAGGGCGCCTACGAGCAGTACTTC. Translated, it gives CASRPGQGAYEQYF.

The V call is TRBV10-3, the J call TRBJ2-1; D might be TRBD2 (6 bases). The germline V gene encodes CDR1 ENHRY and CDR2 SYGVKD. V lost 4 bases and J lost 0, with 10 bases in between. The CDR3 extends over 15 amino acids. DNA of the CDR3: TGTGCCATCAGTGGCGACGGGAGCTCCTACAATGAGCAGTTCTTC. Translated, it gives CAISGDGSSYNEQFF.

Only one count was recorded for this clone. The chain carries TRBV20-1 and TRBJ2-5; unclear D gene. The CDR3 is 11 amino acids. CDR1 and CDR2 (germline): DFQATT, SNEGSKA (reference sequence). The germline V and J ends were trimmed by 7 bases and 5 bases, with 11 bases remaining between them. This chain's CDR3 is CSVRHSETQYF. Written as DNA, the CDR3 is TGCAGTGTTAGGCACTCGGAGACCCAGTACTTC.

The chain carries TRBV28 and TRBJ1-4, with a weak D call TRBD1 (6 bases). V lost 6 bases and J 8 bases, leaving 13 bases between the germline ends. There are 13 residues in the CDR3. Germline values: CDR1 MDHEN, CDR2 SYDVKM. Here the CDR3 reads CASSRGGSEKLFF. In nucleotides, the CDR3 is TGTGCCAGCAGCCGGGGGGGCTCGGAAAAACTGTTTTTT.

The V and J genes are TRBV5-1 and TRBJ1-2; a weak D match, TRBD1 (6 bases). Germline CDR1 reads SGHRS; CDR2 reads YFSETQ. This CDR3 spans 12 amino acids. The V gene lost 4 bases and the J gene lost 6 bases, with 10 bases spanning the gap. CDR3 sequence reads: CASSRQEDGYTF. CDR3 nucleotide sequence: TGCGCCAGCAGCCGACAGGAAGATGGCTACACCTTC.

The chain couples TRBV5-5 to TRBJ2-2; tentative D call: TRBD2 (6 bases). Trimming took off 7 bases at V and 0 bases at J, with 16 bases between the two ends. The germline gives CDR1 SGHKS, CDR2 YYEKEE (reference sequence). This CDR3 has 16 residues. The CDR3 coding sequence is TGTGCCAGCGGGGCGTATCGGGACTCGAACACCGGGGAGCTGTTTTTT. Its protein product is CASGAYRDSNTGELFF.

The chain combines TRBV5-6 with TRBJ1-1, with 8 bases fitting TRBD1. The CDR3 length is 17 residues. Germline-derived CDR1 and CDR2 are SGHDT and YYEEEE. The V and J ends lost 0 bases and 1 base, in that order; junction bases with no gene match: 8. The CDR3 spells CASSLGGRGLENTEAFF. In DNA, the CDR3 is TGTGCCAGCAGCTTGGGCGGCAGGGGGCTCGAGAACACTGAAGCTTTCTTT. Filled out from reference TRBV5-6 and TRBJ1-1, the complete variable domain reads DAGVTQSPTHLIKTRGQQVTLRCSPKSGHDTVSWYQQALGQGPQFIFQYYEEEERQRGNFPDRFSGHQFPNYSSELNVNALLLGDSALYLCASSLGGRGLENTEAFFGQGTRLTVV.

The rearrangement uses TRBV10-3 and TRBJ1-5; 9 nucleotides match TRBD1. Per germline, CDR1 ENHRY and CDR2 SYGVKD. This CDR3 region has 15 residues. V was clipped by 7 bases and J by 4 bases; unmatched bases: 8. Here the CDR3 reads CAIKPGQGENQPQHF. The CDR3 nucleotides are TGTGCCATCAAACCGGGACAGGGAGAGAATCAGCCCCAGCATTTT.

The rearrangement links TRBV5-1 to TRBJ2-5; 10 nucleotides match TRBD2. After removal of 5 bases from V and 2 bases from J, the junction contained 9 bases not matched to a gene. Germline values: CDR1 SGHRS, CDR2 YFSETQ. The CDR3 contains 16 residues. CDR3 nucleotide sequence: TGCGCCAGCAGTCCCCTAGCGGGGGCCGTTCAAGAGACCCAGTACTTC. Translating it yields CASSPLAGAVQETQYF.

The rearrangement joins TRBV4-2 to TRBJ1-1; D is perhaps TRBD1 (6 bases). The CDR3 loop spans 14 amino acids. From germline, CDR1 is LGHNA and CDR2 YNFKEQ. With 5 bases removed from V and 0 bases from J, the gap between germline ends came to 10 bases. CDR3 loop: CASSDGQLNTEAFF. The CDR3 DNA reads TGTGCCAGCAGCGACGGACAGCTGAACACTGAAGCTTTCTTT.

V gene TRBV14 combines with J gene TRBJ1-6; D might be TRBD1 (5 bases). The V gene lost 0 bases and the J gene lost 5 bases, with 11 bases spanning the gap. The CDR3 is 16 residues long. Germline-derived CDR1 and CDR2 are SGHDN and FVKESK. DNA of the CDR3: TGTGCCAGCAGCCAAGAGGCAGGGTTTAATAATTCACCCCTCCACTTT. Translated: CASSQEAGFNNSPLHF. Supplemented by reference TRBV14 and TRBJ1-6, the full variable domain reads EAGVTQFPSHSVIEKGQTVTLRCDPISGHDNLYWYRRVMGKEIKFLLHFVKESKQDESGMPNNRFLAERTGGTYSTLKVQPAELEDSGVYFCASSQEAGFNNSPLHFGNGTRLTVT.

CDR3 sequence reads: CASSLQDHEKLFF. Here the CDR3 DNA reads TGTGCCAGCAGTTTACAGGATCATGAAAAACTGTTTTTT. J is TRBJ1-4 and V is TRBV27; D ambiguous. Germline V gene sequence: CDR1 MNHEY, CDR2 SMNVEV (reference sequence). With 2 bases removed from V and 6 bases from J, the gap between germline ends came to 7 bases. The CDR3 is 13 residues long.

V gene TRBV19 combines with J gene TRBJ2-4, with 8 bases lining up with TRBD2. The CDR3 has 15 residues. Germline loops: CDR1 LNHDA, CDR2 SQIVND (reference sequence). V trimming: 1 base; J trimming: 4 bases; junction bases outside the gene matches: 3. The CDR3, as DNA: TGTGCCAGTAGTATAGTGGGCGGGAGGAAAAACATTCAGTACTTC. It is translated as CASSIVGGRKNIQYF.

The CDR3 sequence is CASHRDRVLPNYGYTF. CDR3 bases: TGTGCCAGTCACCGGGACAGGGTCCTGCCTAACTATGGCTACACCTTC. The chain carries TRBV19 and TRBJ1-2; 9 bases agree with TRBD1. After removal of 8 bases from V and 0 bases from J, the junction contained 10 bases not matched to a gene. The germline V gene encodes CDR1 LNHDA and CDR2 SQIVND (reference sequence). The CDR3 is 16 residues long.

The V and J genes are TRBV19 and TRBJ1-1, with 10 bases that match TRBD1. The CDR3 totals 14 residues. The trim removed 5 bases at V and 8 bases at J, leaving 8 bases unmatched. Germline V gives CDR1 LNHDA, CDR2 SQIVND (reference sequence). The DNA for the CDR3 is TGTGCCAGTAGTCTCGAGACAGGGGGCGTAGAAGCTTTCTTT. Translation: CASSLETGGVEAFF. Full variable domain (rest looked up from reference TRBV19 and TRBJ1-1): DGGITQSPKYLFRKEGQNVTLSCEQNLNHDAMYWYRQDPGQGLRLIYYSQIVNDFQKGDIAEGYSVSREKKESFPLTVTSAQKNPTAFYLCASSLETGGVEAFFGQGTRLTVV.

The chain uses TRBV7-9 and TRBJ2-7, with TRBD2 matching over 14 bases. Germline-derived CDR1 and CDR2 are SEHNR and FQNEAQ (reference sequence). Unmatched junction bases numbered 6, after V lost 5 bases and J lost 6 bases. This CDR3 is 15 amino acids long. This CDR3 is CASSPMGTSGGEQYF. The CDR3, as DNA: TGTGCCAGCAGCCCAATGGGGACTAGCGGGGGCGAGCAGTACTTC.